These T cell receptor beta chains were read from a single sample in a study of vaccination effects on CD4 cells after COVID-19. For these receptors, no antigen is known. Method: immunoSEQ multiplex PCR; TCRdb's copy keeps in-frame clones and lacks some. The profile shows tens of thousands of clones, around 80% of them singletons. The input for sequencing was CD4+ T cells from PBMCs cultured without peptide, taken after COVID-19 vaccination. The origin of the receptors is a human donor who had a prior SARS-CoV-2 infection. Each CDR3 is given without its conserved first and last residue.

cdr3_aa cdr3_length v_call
ASSPRYQPQH 10 TRBV21-1
ASSAYSNQPQH 11 TRBV12-3/TRBV12-4
ASSLENPAGGYT 12 TRBV5-4
ASRPGQGDYGYT 12 TRBV2
ASSLTGQQNTEAF 13 TRBV4-1
ASSHRTKGVEAF 12 TRBV3-1/TRBV3-2
ASSQGLEGQETQY 13 TRBV3-1/TRBV3-2
ASALGTGGWYGYT 13 TRBV6-6
ASSERGGGYT 10 TRBV5-1
ASSLALGFDTEAF 13 TRBV5-1
ASSSRGTSGYNEQF 14 TRBV7-2
ASSPRGGSDQGRGNEQF 17 TRBV18
ASSESGLSYEQY 12 TRBV25-1
ATSRGPGLAGADTQY 15 TRBV15
ASSWRLAESTDTQY 14 TRBV5-6
ASSRGGQGVGEQY 13 TRBV7-6
ASTETPTRPNEQF 13 TRBV13
ASSHAGQTDNEQF 13 TRBV4-2
ASSLRGGAYNEQF 13 TRBV5-8
ASSSGQPNTEAF 12 TRBV5-1
ASSVDGRTEAF 11 TRBV2
ASSPGLAGFEQF 12 TRBV18
ASSPLTGSLT 10 TRBV18
ASSLAGVETQY 11 TRBV11-3
ASSLNRGGADTQY 13 TRBV5-1
AISESHGASTDTQY 14 TRBV10-3
ASSLSMDIHFMNTEAF 16 TRBV5-5
ASSQNSGNTIY 11 TRBV11-3
AWSVRVRGRQPQH 13 TRBV30
SAQDGTDTQY 10 TRBV29-1
ASSQDWLAGAYNEQF 15 TRBV4-3
ASSESRGSQETQY 13 TRBV25-1
ASSSDYLTDTQY 12 TRBV5-6
ASSRRLAGDTDTQY 14 TRBV3-1/TRBV3-2
ASTPTSGRQETQY 13 TRBV9
ASSEGGGAFDTQY 13 TRBV2
ASRPRLLNTEAF 12 TRBV5-8
ATSEGTENYEQY 12 TRBV24-1
ASSQDRGYTGELF 13 TRBV4-2
ASSDSRQGPYYEQY 14 TRBV6-4
ASMVDRASYEQY 12 TRBV5-6
ATSQSRGTQY 10 TRBV6-5
ASSLGEGLAGDEQF 14 TRBV11-1